This T cell receptor beta chain was identified during a study of cytomegalovirus exposure and HLA in healthy donors. Findings and caveats of the study: Per a prior analysis, the majority of TCR beta V segments were productive roughly 87% or roughly 30% of the time. Fewer N-insertions (relative to the roughly 670-donor mean) were reportedly seen in an Asian-associated ancestry cluster in a later analysis.

This CDR3 is built from 14 residues. Germline CDR1 LNHDA, CDR2 SQIVND (reference sequence). Germline trimming cut 3 bases from V and 6 bases from J; bases unmatched to any gene: 5. Comment on this clone: Its antigen is not identified.

The PCR made use of 60 Vbeta and 13 Jbeta primers. TCRdb keeps only in-frame clones here, not all; method: immunoSEQ multiplex PCR. The sample includes approximately 130,000 clones, around 77% seen only once; the top ten take about 1.7%. This receptor was obtained from a woman aged 45 to 65 in good health and CMV-seronegative. Sequencing was done on a sample of PBMCs. The V gene is TRBV19, the J gene TRBJ2-1, with TRBD2 matching 7 bases. This chain's CDR3 is CASSMREGLNEQFF. CDR3 DNA sequence: TGTGCCAGTAGTATGAGGGAGGGACTCAATGAGCAGTTCTTC.